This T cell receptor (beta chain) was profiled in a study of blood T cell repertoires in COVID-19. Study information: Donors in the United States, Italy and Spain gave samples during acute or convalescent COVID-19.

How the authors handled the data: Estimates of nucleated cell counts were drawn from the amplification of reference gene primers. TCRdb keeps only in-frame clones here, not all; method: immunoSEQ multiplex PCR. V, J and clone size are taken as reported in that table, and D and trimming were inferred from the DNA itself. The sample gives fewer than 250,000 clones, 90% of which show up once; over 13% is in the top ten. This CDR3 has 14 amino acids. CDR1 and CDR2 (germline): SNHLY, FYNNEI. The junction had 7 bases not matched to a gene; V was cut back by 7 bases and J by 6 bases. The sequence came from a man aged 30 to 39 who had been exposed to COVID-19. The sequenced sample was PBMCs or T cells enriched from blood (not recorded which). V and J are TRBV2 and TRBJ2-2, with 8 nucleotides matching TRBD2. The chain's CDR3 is CASTGGPWAGELFF. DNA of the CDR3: TGTGCCAGCACGGGAGGGCCGTGGGCCGGGGAGCTGTTTTTT.